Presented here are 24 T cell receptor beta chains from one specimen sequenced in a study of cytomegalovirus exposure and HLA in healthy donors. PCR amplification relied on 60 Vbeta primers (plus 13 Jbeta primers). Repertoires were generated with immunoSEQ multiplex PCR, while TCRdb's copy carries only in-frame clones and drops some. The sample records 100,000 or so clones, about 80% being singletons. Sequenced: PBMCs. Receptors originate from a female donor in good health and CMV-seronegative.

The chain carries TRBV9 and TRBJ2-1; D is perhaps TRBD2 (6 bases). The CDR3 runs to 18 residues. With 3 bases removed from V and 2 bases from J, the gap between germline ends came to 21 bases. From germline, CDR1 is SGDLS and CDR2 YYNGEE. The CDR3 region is CASSGSLLAPNTYNEQFF. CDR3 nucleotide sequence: TGTGCCAGCAGCGGAAGTTTACTAGCCCCGAATACCTACAATGAGCAGTTCTTC.

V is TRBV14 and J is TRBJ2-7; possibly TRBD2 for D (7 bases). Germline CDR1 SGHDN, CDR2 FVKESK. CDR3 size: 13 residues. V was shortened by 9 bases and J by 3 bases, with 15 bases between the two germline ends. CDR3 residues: CASSRGAFYEQYF. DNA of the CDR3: TGTGCCAGTTCTCGGGGGGCCTTCTACGAGCAGTACTTC.

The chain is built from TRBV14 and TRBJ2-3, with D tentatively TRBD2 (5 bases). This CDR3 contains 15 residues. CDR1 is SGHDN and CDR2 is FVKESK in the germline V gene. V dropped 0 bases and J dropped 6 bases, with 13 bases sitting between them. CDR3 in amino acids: CASSQDATGWDTQYF. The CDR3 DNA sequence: TGTGCCAGCAGCCAAGATGCGACGGGGTGGGATACGCAGTATTTT.

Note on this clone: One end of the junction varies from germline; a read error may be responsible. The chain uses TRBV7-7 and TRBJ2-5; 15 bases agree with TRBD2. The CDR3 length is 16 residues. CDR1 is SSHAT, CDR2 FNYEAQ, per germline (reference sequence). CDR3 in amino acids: CASSAGLAGGMETQYF. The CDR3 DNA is TGTGCTAGCAGCGCCGGACTAGCGGGGGGGATGGAGACCCAGTACTTC. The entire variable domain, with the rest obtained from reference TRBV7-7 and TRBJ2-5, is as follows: GAGVSQSPRYKVTKRGQDVTLRCDPISSHATLYWYQQALGQGPEFLTYFNYEAQPDKSGLPSDRFSAERPEGSISTLTIQRTEQRDSAMYRCASSAGLAGGMETQYFGPGTRLLVL.

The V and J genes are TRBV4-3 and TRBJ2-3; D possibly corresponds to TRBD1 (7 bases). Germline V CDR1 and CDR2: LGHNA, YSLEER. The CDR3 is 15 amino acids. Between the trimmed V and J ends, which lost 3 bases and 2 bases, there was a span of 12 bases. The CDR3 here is CASSQRGTVTDTQYF. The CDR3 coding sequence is TGCGCCAGCAGCCAGCGCGGGACAGTCACAGATACGCAGTATTTT.

The CDR3 loop is CASRSMGLAGPNEQFF. The CDR3 nucleotides are TGCGCCAGCAGGTCTATGGGGCTAGCGGGCCCAAATGAGCAGTTCTTC. The V call is TRBV4-3, the J call TRBJ2-1, with 8 bases lining up with TRBD2. Trimming at V came to 6 bases and at J to 7 bases, leaving 14 bases not matched to a gene. The CDR3 sequence is 16 residues long. The germline CDR1 and CDR2 sequences are LGHNA and YSLEER.

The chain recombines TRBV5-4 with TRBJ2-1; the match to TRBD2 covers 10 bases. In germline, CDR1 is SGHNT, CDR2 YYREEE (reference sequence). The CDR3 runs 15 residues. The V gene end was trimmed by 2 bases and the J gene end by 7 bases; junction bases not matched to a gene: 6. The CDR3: CASSFTSGEWNEQFF. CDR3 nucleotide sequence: TGTGCCAGCAGCTTCACTAGCGGGGAATGGAATGAGCAGTTCTTC.

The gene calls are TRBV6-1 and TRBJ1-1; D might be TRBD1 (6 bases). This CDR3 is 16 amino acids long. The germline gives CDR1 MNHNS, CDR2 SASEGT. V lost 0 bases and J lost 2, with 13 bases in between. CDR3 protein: CASSEAWPGGNTEAFF. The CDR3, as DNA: TGTGCCAGCAGTGAAGCGTGGCCTGGGGGCAACACTGAAGCTTTCTTT.

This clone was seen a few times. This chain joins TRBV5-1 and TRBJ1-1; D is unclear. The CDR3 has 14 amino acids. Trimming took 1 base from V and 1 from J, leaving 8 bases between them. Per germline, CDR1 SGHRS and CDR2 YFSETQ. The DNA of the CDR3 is TGCGCCAGCAGCTTGCTCGGGTCGAACACTGAAGCTTTCTTT. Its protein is CASSLLGSNTEAFF.

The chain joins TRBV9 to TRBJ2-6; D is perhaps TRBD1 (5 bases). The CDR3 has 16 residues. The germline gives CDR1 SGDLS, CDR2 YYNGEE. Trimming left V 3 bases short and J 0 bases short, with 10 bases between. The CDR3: CASSASQGSGANVLTF. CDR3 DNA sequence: TGTGCCAGCAGCGCCTCCCAGGGCTCTGGGGCCAACGTCCTGACTTTC.

Here the CDR3 DNA reads TGTGCCAGCGCCGCTGAACGGGGGGCGGGCACCGGGGAGCTGTTTTTT. Protein: CASAAERGAGTGELFF. This sequence joins TRBV25-1 and TRBJ2-2, with D tentatively TRBD2 (7 bases). V was clipped by 8 bases and J by 4 bases, with 20 bases between them. Looked up from germline, CDR1 is MGHDK and CDR2 is SYGVNS. The CDR3 is 16 residues long. Combining the CDR3 with reference TRBV25-1 and TRBJ2-2 gives the whole variable domain EADIYQTPRYLVIGTGKKITLECSQTMGHDKMYWYQQDPGMELHLIHYSYGVNSTEKGDLSSESTVSRIRTEHFPLTLESARPSHTSQYLCASAAERGAGTGELFFGEGSRLTVL.

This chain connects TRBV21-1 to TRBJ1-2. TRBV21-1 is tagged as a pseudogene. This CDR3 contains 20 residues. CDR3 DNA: TGTGCCAGCAGCAAAGTTATATTTGGGGGGACTGACACCGTTGACGAGGGCTACACCTTC. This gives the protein CASSKVIFGGTDTVDEGYTF.

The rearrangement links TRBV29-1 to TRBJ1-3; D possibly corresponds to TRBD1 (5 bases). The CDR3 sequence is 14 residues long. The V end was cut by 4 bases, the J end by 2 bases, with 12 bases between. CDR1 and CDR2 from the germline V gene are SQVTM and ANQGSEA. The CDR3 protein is CSVVLPGAGNTIYF. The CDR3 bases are TGCAGCGTTGTTTTGCCGGGGGCTGGAAACACCATATATTTT.

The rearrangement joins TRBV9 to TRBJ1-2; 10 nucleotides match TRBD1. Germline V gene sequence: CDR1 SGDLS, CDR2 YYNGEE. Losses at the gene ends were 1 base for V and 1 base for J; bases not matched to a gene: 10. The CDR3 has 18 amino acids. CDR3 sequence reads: CASSVNRDRGGINYGYTF. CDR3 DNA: TGTGCCAGCAGCGTAAACCGGGACAGGGGTGGGATTAACTATGGCTACACCTTC.

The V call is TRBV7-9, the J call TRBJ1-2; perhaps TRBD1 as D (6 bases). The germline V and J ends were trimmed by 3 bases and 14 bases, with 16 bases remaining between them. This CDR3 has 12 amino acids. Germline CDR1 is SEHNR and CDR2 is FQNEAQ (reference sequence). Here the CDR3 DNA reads TGTGCCAGCAGCTTTTTCGCGGGGGCGGCAACCTTC. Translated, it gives CASSFFAGAATF.

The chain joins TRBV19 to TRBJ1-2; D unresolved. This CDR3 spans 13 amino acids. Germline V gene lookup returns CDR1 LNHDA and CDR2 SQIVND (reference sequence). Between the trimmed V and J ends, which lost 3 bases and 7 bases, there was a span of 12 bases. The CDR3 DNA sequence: TGTGCCAGTAGTATCGGAGTCCCCAGTGGCTACACCTTC. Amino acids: CASSIGVPSGYTF.

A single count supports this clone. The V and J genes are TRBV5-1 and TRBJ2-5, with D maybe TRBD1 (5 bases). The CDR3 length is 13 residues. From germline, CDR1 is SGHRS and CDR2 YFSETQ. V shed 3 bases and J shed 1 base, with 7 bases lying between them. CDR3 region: CASSSGIQETQYF. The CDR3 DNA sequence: TGCGCCAGCAGCTCAGGGATCCAAGAGACCCAGTACTTC.

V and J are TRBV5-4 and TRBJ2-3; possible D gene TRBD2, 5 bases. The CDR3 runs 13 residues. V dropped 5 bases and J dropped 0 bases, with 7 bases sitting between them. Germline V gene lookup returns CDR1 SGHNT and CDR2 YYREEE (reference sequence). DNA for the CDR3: TGTGCCAGCAGGAGGACTAGCACAGATACGCAGTATTTT. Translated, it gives CASRRTSTDTQYF.

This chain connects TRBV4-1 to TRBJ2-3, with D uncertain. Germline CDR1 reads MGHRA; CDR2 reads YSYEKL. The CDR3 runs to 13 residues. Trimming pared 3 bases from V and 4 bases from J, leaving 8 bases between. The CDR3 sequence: CASSQVGADTQYF. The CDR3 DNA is TGCGCCAGCAGCCAGGTGGGCGCAGATACGCAGTATTTT.

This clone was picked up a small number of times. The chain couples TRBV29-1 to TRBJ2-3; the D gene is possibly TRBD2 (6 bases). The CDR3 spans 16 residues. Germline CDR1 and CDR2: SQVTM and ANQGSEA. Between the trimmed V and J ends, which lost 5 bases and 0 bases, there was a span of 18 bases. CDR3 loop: CSVKGGTETSTDTQYF. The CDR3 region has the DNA TGCAGCGTTAAGGGCGGGACCGAAACTAGCACAGATACGCAGTATTTT.

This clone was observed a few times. The CDR3 loop is CASSSIYEAFF. In DNA form, the CDR3 reads TGTGCCAGCAGCAGCATCTATGAAGCTTTCTTT. The chain has TRBV5-6 and TRBJ1-1; no clear D. Germline V gene sequence: CDR1 SGHDT, CDR2 YYEEEE. CDR3 length equals 11 residues. V dropped 4 bases and J dropped 7 bases, with 8 bases sitting between them.

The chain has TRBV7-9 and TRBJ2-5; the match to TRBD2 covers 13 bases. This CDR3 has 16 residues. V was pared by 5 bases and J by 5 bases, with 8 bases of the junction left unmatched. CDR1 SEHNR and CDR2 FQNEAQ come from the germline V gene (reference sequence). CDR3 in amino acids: CASSRGTSGVSETQYF. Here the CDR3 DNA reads TGTGCCAGCAGCAGGGGGACTAGCGGGGTTTCGGAGACCCAGTACTTC.

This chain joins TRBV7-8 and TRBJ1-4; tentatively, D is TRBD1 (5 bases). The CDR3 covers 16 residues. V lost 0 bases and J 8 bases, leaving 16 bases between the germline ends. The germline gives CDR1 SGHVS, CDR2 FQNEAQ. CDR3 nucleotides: TGTGCCAGCAGCTTAGCTCGTGGGGGGGTGGGAGAAAAACTGTTTTTT. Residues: CASSLARGGVGEKLFF. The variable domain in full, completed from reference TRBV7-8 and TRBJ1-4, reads GAGVSQSPRYKVAKRGQDVALRCDPISGHVSLFWYQQALGQGPEFLTYFQNEAQLDKSGLPSDRFFAERPEGSVSTLKIQRTQQEDSAVYLCASSLARGGVGEKLFFGSGTQLSVL.

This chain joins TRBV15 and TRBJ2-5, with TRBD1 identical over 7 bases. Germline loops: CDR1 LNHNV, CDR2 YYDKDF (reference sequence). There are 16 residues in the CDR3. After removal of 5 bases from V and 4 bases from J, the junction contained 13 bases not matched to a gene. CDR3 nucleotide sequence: TGTGCCACCAGCCCGGGACAAGGGGGCGCGGTAGAGACCCAGTACTTC. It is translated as CATSPGQGGAVETQYF.